These 12 T cell receptor beta chains came from one sample sequenced in a study of OX40 agonist ivuxolimab in advanced cancers. TCRdb's copy holds only in-frame clones and misses some; the assay was immunoSEQ multiplex PCR. The sample has about 72,000 clones; about 90% are singletons. Sequencing used CD4+ or CD8+ T cells sorted from blood, obtained in a trial of the OX40 agonist ivuxolimab. Receptors originate from an adult with an advanced solid tumor such as melanoma, head and neck, liver or kidney cancer.

This chain connects TRBV5-1 to TRBJ2-7, with D possibly matching TRBD2 (6 bases). The CDR3 extends over 14 amino acids. V was pared by 2 bases and J by 3 bases, with 12 bases between. Germline CDR1 SGHRS, CDR2 YFSETQ. This CDR3 reads CASSFGGSIYEQYF. DNA for the CDR3: TGCGCCAGCAGCTTCGGGGGTTCCATCTACGAGCAGTACTTC.

A single count supports this clone. This chain links TRBV29-1 with TRBJ2-5, with 10 bases fitting TRBD2. The CDR3 totals 14 residues. Germline CDR1 reads SQVTM; CDR2 reads ANQGSEA. The trim removed 7 bases at V and 5 bases at J, leaving 10 bases unmatched. CDR3 nucleotide sequence: TGCAGCGGGTTAGCGGGGGGATCTGTGGAGACCCAGTACTTC. Residues: CSGLAGGSVETQYF.

V is TRBV5-1 and J is TRBJ2-5; D gene uncertain. The CDR3 is made up of 14 amino acids. Looked up from germline, CDR1 is SGHRS and CDR2 is YFSETQ. V lost 5 bases, J lost 0 bases, and 11 bases lay in between. CDR3 in DNA: TGCGCCAGCAGGCCAGGCGTGTACCAAGAGACCCAGTACTTC. It codes for CASRPGVYQETQYF.

This clone was found once. The J gene is TRBJ1-1, the V gene TRBV6-5; 7 bases agree with TRBD1. The CDR3 is made up of 13 amino acids. Trimming cost V 0 bases and J 8 bases; bases outside gene matches: 3. Germline loops: CDR1 MNHEY, CDR2 SVGAGI. The CDR3 reads CASSYSRDREAFF. CDR3 coding DNA: TGTGCCAGCAGTTACTCTCGGGACAGAGAAGCTTTCTTT.

The chain joins TRBV7-2 to TRBJ2-3; the D call may be TRBD1 or TRBD2 (6 bases each). The CDR3 sequence is 14 residues long. The ends were cut back, 0 bases at V and 8 bases at J, with 12 bases in the middle. The V gene's germline CDR1 is SGHTA and CDR2 FQGNSA. The CDR3 region has the DNA TGTGCCAGCAGCTTAGCGGGCGGAGGGGGTACGCAGTATTTT. Protein: CASSLAGGGGTQYF.

The genes are TRBV9 and TRBJ2-2; D possibly uses TRBD1 or TRBD2 (5 bases each). Between the trimmed V and J ends, which lost 1 base and 6 bases, there was a span of 19 bases. The germline gives CDR1 SGDLS, CDR2 YYNGEE. The CDR3 is made up of 17 amino acids. The CDR3 loop reads CASSVSLRGVGPGELFF. The DNA of the CDR3 is TGTGCCAGCAGCGTATCTTTGAGGGGAGTGGGACCCGGGGAGCTGTTTTTT. Combining the CDR3 with reference TRBV9 and TRBJ2-2 gives the whole variable domain DSGVTQTPKHLITATGQRVTLRCSPRSGDLSVYWYQQSLDQGLQFLIQYYNGEERAKGNILERFSAQQFPDLHSELNLSSLELGDSALYFCASSVSLRGVGPGELFFGEGSRLTVL.

This rearrangement joins TRBV5-1 to TRBJ1-1, with TRBD1 identical over 9 bases. This CDR3 has 16 amino acids. Trimming removed 7 bases from V and 0 bases from J; junction bases left unmatched: 10. Germline CDR1 and CDR2: SGHRS and YFSETQ. In DNA form, the CDR3 reads TGCGCCAGCTCCCCTGATGGGACAGGGCTGAACACTGAAGCTTTCTTT. This gives the protein CASSPDGTGLNTEAFF.

The J gene is TRBJ2-7, the V gene TRBV7-9, with TRBD2 matching over 14 bases. In germline, CDR1 is SEHNR, CDR2 FQNEAQ (reference sequence). The V segment lost 1 base and the J segment 5 bases; nucleotides outside the gene matches: 4. The CDR3 sequence is 16 residues long. This chain's CDR3 is CASSLGGTSGRDEQYF. In DNA, the CDR3 is TGTGCCAGCAGCTTAGGAGGGACTAGCGGGAGAGACGAGCAGTACTTC. The full variable domain, its missing parts supplied by reference TRBV7-9 and TRBJ2-7, is DTGVSQNPRHKITKRGQNVTFRCDPISEHNRLYWYRQTLGQGPEFLTYFQNEAQLEKSRLLSDRFSAERPKGSFSTLEIQRTEQGDSAMYLCASSLGGTSGRDEQYFGPGTRLTVT.

The V call is TRBV28, the J call TRBJ2-5, with D possibly matching TRBD1 (6 bases). CDR1 and CDR2 from the germline V gene are MDHEN and SYDVKM. V lost 3 bases and J 4 bases, leaving 15 bases between the germline ends. The CDR3 totals 15 residues. The CDR3 coding sequence is TGTGCCAGCAGTTTTCTATGGGGGCGGGCAGAGACCCAGTACTTC. Amino acids: CASSFLWGRAETQYF.

The chain is built from TRBV7-3 and TRBJ2-1; D is undetermined. Germline V gene data show CDR1 as SGHTA and CDR2 as FQGTGA. The ends were cut back, 5 bases at V and 0 bases at J, with 14 bases in the middle. This CDR3 has 16 residues. CDR3 loop: CASSPTASSSYNEQFF. In DNA, the CDR3 is TGTGCCAGCAGCCCCACGGCCTCTAGCTCCTACAATGAGCAGTTCTTC.

The chain carries TRBV7-9 and TRBJ2-1; possibly TRBD2 for D (6 bases). Germline V gene data show CDR1 as SEHNR and CDR2 as FQNEAQ (reference sequence). This CDR3 has 15 amino acids. Trimming removed 9 bases at V and 0 bases at J, with 15 bases between. The CDR3 DNA sequence: TGTGCCAGTACACTTGGGGGGAACTCCTACAATGAGCAGTTCTTC. It codes for CASTLGGNSYNEQFF.

The chain employs TRBV28 and TRBJ2-4; unclear D gene. The CDR3 totals 14 residues. V lost 5 bases and J lost 3, with 11 bases in between. Looked up from germline, CDR1 is MDHEN and CDR2 is SYDVKM. In DNA form, the CDR3 reads TGTGCCAGCAGTGTAGGAGCGATCAAAAACATTCAGTACTTC. Encoded protein: CASSVGAIKNIQYF.